This T cell receptor beta chain is from a study of cytomegalovirus exposure and HLA in healthy donors. A multiplex PCR was run with 60 Vbeta primers and 13 Jbeta primers. Produced via immunoSEQ multiplex PCR; TCRdb's table is partial and in-frame only. This sample has 150,000 to 200,000 clones, with nearly 80% found just once. In the case of this clone: The antigen remains unidentified.

This CDR3 has 11 residues. The germline CDR1 and CDR2 sequences are MNHNS and SASEGT. V dropped 7 bases and J dropped 7 bases, with 7 bases sitting between them. Nominally healthy donors were sampled, though unrecorded immune exposures were likely. Points from the study as a whole: Donors were assumed by presence/absence analyses to have roughly uniform sequencing depth. Reported results showed that the classifier diagnosed cytomegalovirus status with high specificity and sensitivity.

The source material was PBMCs. The chain recombines TRBV6-1 with TRBJ1-4; D is unclear. The sequence was obtained from a woman in her forties in good health and CMV-seronegative. The CDR3 loop is CASTSGEKLFF. CDR3 in DNA: TGTGCCAGCACCTCCGGTGAAAAACTGTTTTTT.